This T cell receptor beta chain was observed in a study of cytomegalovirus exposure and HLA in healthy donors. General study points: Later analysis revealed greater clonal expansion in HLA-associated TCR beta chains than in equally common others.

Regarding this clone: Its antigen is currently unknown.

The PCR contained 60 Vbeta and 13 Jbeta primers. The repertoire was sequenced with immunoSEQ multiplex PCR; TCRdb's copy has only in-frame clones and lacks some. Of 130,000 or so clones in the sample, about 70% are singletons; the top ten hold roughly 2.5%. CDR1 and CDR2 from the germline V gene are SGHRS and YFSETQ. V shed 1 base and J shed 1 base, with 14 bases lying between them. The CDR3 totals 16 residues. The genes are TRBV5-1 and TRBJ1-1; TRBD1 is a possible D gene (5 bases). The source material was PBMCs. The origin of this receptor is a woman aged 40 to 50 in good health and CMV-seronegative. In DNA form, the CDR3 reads TGCGCCAGCAGCTTGCCGCAGGGAGGGGCGAACACTGAAGCTTTCTTT. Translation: CASSLPQGGANTEAFF.